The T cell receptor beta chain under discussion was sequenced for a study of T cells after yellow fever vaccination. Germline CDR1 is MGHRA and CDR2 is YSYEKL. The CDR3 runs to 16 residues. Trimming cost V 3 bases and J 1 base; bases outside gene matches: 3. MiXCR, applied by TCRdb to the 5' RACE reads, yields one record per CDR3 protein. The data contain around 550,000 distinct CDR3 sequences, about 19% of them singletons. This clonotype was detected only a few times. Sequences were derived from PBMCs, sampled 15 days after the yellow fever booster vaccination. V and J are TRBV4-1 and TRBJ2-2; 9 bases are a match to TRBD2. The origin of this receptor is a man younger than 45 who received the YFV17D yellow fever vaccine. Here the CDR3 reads CASSQTSGQNTGELFF. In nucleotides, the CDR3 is TGCGCCAGCAGCCAGACTAGCGGACAGAACACCGGGGAGCTGTTTTTT.